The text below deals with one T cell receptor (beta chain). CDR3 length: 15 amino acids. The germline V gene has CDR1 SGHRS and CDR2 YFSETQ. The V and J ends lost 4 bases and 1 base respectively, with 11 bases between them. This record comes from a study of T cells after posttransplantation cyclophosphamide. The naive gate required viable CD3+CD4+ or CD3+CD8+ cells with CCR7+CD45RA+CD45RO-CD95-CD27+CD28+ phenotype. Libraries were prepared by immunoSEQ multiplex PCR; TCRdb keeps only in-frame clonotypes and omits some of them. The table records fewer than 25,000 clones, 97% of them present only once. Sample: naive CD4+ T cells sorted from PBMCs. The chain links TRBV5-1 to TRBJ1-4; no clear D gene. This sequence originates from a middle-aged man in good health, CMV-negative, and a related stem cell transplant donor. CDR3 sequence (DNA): TGCGCCAGCAGCCCGGGAGGAGTAACTAATGAAAAACTGTTTTTT. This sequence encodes CASSPGGVTNEKLFF.